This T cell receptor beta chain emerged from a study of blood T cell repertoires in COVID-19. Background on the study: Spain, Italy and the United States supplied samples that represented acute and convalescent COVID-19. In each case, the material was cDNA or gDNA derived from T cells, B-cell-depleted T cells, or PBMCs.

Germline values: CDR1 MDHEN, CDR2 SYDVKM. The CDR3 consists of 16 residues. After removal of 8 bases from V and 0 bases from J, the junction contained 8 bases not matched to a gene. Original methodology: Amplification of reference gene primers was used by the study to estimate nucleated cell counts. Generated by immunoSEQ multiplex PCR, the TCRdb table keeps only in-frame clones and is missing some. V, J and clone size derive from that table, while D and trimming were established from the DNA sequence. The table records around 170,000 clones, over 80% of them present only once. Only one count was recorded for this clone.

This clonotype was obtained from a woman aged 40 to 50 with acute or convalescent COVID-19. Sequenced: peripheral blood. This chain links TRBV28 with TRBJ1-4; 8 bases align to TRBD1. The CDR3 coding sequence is TGTGCCAGCCTACAGGGGGGGTTTGCAACTAATGAAAAACTGTTTTTT. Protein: CASLQGGFATNEKLFF.